Listed below are T cell receptor beta chains from one sample, sequenced in a study of OX40 agonist ivuxolimab in advanced cancers. TCRdb keeps only in-frame clones here, not all; method: immunoSEQ multiplex PCR. The sample contains more than 70,000 clones, about 89% of which appear only once. The input for sequencing was CD4+ or CD8+ T cells sorted from blood, taken in a trial of the OX40 agonist ivuxolimab. These receptors were obtained from an adult with an advanced solid tumor such as melanoma, head and neck, liver or kidney cancer. Both conserved end residues are part of each CDR3. D genes are given only for firm matches. Size values are once, few and many counts, or a class for expanded clones, and some rows have none.

V gene	D gene	clone size	J gene	CDR3 protein	CDR3 DNA
TRBV7-9	NA	NA	TRBJ2-7	CASSYALAPYEQYF	TGTGCCAGCAGCTACGCTCTAGCCCCCTACGAGCAGTACTTC
TRBV7-2	NA	once	TRBJ2-1	CASARRAGPLNEQFF	TGTGCCAGCGCTAGGCGAGCCGGACCCCTCAATGAGCAGTTCTTC
TRBV7-4	NA	NA	TRBJ1-5	CASSLERALGLSDSNQPQHF	TGTGCCAGCAGCTTAGAAAGGGCGCTCGGGCTATCTGACAGCAATCAGCCCCAGCATTTT
TRBV2	NA	once	TRBJ2-1	CASSEARGSYNEQFF	TGTGCCAGCAGTGAAGCGAGAGGATCCTACAATGAGCAGTTCTTC
TRBV6-6	NA	NA	TRBJ2-1	CASSFGTEAYNEQFF	TGTGCCAGCAGTTTCGGGACGGAGGCCTACAATGAGCAGTTCTTC
TRBV28	NA	NA	TRBJ1-3	CASKTAHSGNTIYF	TGTGCCAGCAAGACAGCACACTCTGGAAACACCATATATTTT
TRBV21-1	NA	NA	TRBJ1-4	CASSSPPGLFF	TGTGCCAGCAGCAGTCCCCCGGGACTGTTTTTT
TRBV27	NA	NA	TRBJ2-2	CASSPRDPRKNTNTGELFF	TGTGCCAGCAGTCCCCGGGACCCCCGAAAAAACACGAACACCGGGGAGCTGTTTTTT
TRBV2	NA	NA	TRBJ2-3	CASSDDTDTQYF	TGTGCCAGCAGTGATGATACAGATACGCAGTATTTT
TRBV15	NA	NA	TRBJ2-5	CATSRVGRGETQYF	TGTGCCACCAGCAGAGTGGGGCGGGGAGAGACCCAGTACTTC
TRBV2	NA	few	TRBJ2-2	CASRAQRTGELFF	TGTGCCAGCAGGGCTCAGAGGACCGGGGAGCTGTTTTTT
TRBV27	NA	NA	TRBJ2-1	CASSLSGPTYNEQFF	TGTGCCAGCAGTTTATCGGGACCAACCTACAATGAGCAGTTCTTC
TRBV6-6	TRBD1	NA	TRBJ1-4	CASSITGTGEKLFF	TGTGCCAGCAGTATTACCGGGACAGGTGAAAAACTGTTTTTT
TRBV10-3	NA	NA	TRBJ2-1	CAIRRTVNNEQFF	TGTGCCATCAGGCGGACTGTGAACAATGAGCAGTTCTTC
TRBV19	NA	NA	TRBJ1-5	CASSAEYSNQPQHF	TGTGCCAGTAGTGCGGAGTATAGCAATCAGCCCCAGCATTTT
TRBV10-1	NA	NA	TRBJ1-6	CASSDGWNSPLHF	TGCGCCAGCAGTGATGGGTGGAATTCACCCCTCCACTTT
TRBV28	TRBD2	NA	TRBJ2-1	CASSPFPRVAGTNEQFF	TGTGCCAGCAGTCCGTTCCCTCGTGTAGCGGGGACCAATGAGCAGTTCTTC
TRBV18	TRBD1	NA	TRBJ1-1	CASSPEGQGSLGAFF	TGTGCCAGCTCACCAGAGGGACAGGGGAGCCTCGGAGCTTTCTTT
TRBV5-6	NA	few	TRBJ1-5	CASSTLNQPQHF	TGTGCCAGCAGCACGCTCAATCAGCCCCAGCATTTT
TRBV7-3	NA	NA	TRBJ2-1	CASSLSARNEQFF	TGTGCCAGCAGCTTAAGTGCCAGGAATGAGCAGTTCTTC
TRBV6-1	TRBD1	few	TRBJ1-1	CASIRTGTNTEAFF	TGTGCCAGCATTCGGACAGGGACGAACACTGAAGCTTTCTTT
TRBV28	NA	NA	TRBJ2-7	CASSFRGIYEQYF	TGTGCCAGCAGTTTTCGGGGTATCTACGAGCAGTACTTC
TRBV27	NA	NA	TRBJ2-5	CASSFADSIPFGQYF	TGTGCCAGCAGTTTCGCCGACTCCATACCCTTTGGGCAGTACTTC